The 29 T cell receptor beta chains given below trace back to one sample, sequenced in a study of Graves' ophthalmopathy and Graves' hyperthyroidism. TCR beta CDR3 regions were amplified from RNA transcripts. Second-round multiplex PCR came after first-round RT-PCR with HTBI primers. Using its own MiXCR run on the multiplex PCR reads, TCRdb lists one record per CDR3 protein. The sample has about 400,000 distinct CDR3 sequences, more than 20% seen once. Sequenced material: peripheral blood. Receptor source: a woman aged 18 to 35 with stable Graves' hyperthyroidism.

This chain joins TRBV27 and TRBJ1-5; D gene uncertain. Per the germline V gene, CDR1 is MNHEY and CDR2 is SMNVEV (reference sequence). There are 13 residues in the CDR3. V was trimmed by 2 bases and J by 6 bases, leaving 8 bases between them. The CDR3 sequence is CASSLDAGQPQHF. The CDR3 DNA sequence: TGTGCCAGCAGTTTAGACGCAGGTCAGCCCCAGCATTTT.

The sample holds many counts of this clonotype. The V call is TRBV19, the J call TRBJ1-5, with D perhaps matching TRBD1 (5 bases). The CDR3 contains 13 residues. V lost 0 bases, J lost 7 bases, and 7 bases lay in between. Germline CDR1 and CDR2: LNHDA and SQIVND (reference sequence). The CDR3 nucleotides are TGTGCCAGTAGTATAGACAGGGAACAGCCCCAGCATTTT. Translated, it gives CASSIDREQPQHF.

V usage is TRBV6-5 and J usage is TRBJ1-3, with D uncertain. This CDR3 has 14 residues. V was shortened by 2 bases and J by 1 base, with 6 bases between the two germline ends. Germline V CDR1 and CDR2: MNHEY, SVGAGI. In nucleotides, the CDR3 is TGTGCCAGCAGTTACGGGAGATCTGGAAACACCATATATTTT. Translation: CASSYGRSGNTIYF.

Ten or more counts support this clonotype. The V call is TRBV5-1, the J call TRBJ2-7; 12 bases agree with TRBD2. V gave up 3 bases and J gave up 5 bases; unmatched junction bases: 6. This CDR3 contains 15 residues. Germline V gives CDR1 SGHRS, CDR2 YFSETQ. The CDR3 reads CASSSLTSGRHEQYF. Written as DNA, the CDR3 is TGCGCCAGCAGCTCGTTGACTAGCGGGAGACACGAGCAGTACTTC.

This clonotype was recorded many times. V and J are TRBV27 and TRBJ2-5; 8 positions match TRBD1. In germline, CDR1 is MNHEY, CDR2 SMNVEV (reference sequence). The length of the CDR3 is 15 residues. Trimming cost V 6 bases and J 3 bases; bases outside gene matches: 9. The chain's CDR3 is CASSPISDREETQYF. The CDR3, as DNA: TGTGCCAGCAGCCCGATATCGGACAGGGAAGAGACCCAGTACTTC.

There are many counts of this clonotype. The chain is built from TRBV28 and TRBJ1-1; D gene ambiguous. CDR1 MDHEN and CDR2 SYDVKM come from the germline V gene. CDR3 size: 11 residues. The germline V and J ends were trimmed by 3 bases and 10 bases, with 9 bases remaining between them. The CDR3 loop reads CASSFAGRAFF. CDR3 DNA sequence: TGTGCCAGCAGTTTCGCAGGAAGAGCTTTCTTT.

J is TRBJ2-5 and V is TRBV15; 8 bases match TRBD1. The V and J ends lost 3 bases and 4 bases, in that order; junction bases with no gene match: 4. The CDR3 contains 14 residues. Per germline, CDR1 LNHNV and CDR2 YYDKDF (reference sequence). The chain's CDR3 is CATSRDRASETQYF. DNA of the CDR3: TGTGCCACCAGCAGGGACAGGGCATCAGAGACCCAGTACTTC.

With respect to this clonotype: Possible read error: a much larger clone is one base away. V gene TRBV7-8 combines with J gene TRBJ2-2; TRBD2 might be the D (6 bases). Germline lookup yields CDR1 SGHVS and CDR2 FQNEAQ. This CDR3 has 15 amino acids. The CDR3 region is CASSLDRWNTGEVFF. CDR3 DNA: TGTGCCAGCAGCTTAGACAGATGGAACACCGGGGAGGTGTTTTTT.

The chain couples TRBV6-4 to TRBJ1-2, with unresolved D. Trimming took 0 bases from V and 4 from J, leaving 6 bases between them. This CDR3 comprises 13 residues. Germline V gene data show CDR1 as MRHNA and CDR2 as SNTAGT. The CDR3, as DNA: TGTGCCAGCAGTGACTCGGAATTCTATGGCTACACCTTC. Protein sequence: CASSDSEFYGYTF.

The V and J genes are TRBV6-5 and TRBJ1-1, with TRBD1 as a possible D gene (5 bases). The CDR3 sequence is 14 residues long. Germline V CDR1 and CDR2: MNHEY, SVGAGI. Trimming pared 2 bases from V and 3 bases from J, leaving 10 bases between. The CDR3 sequence is CASSYRGGDTEAFF. The CDR3 region has the DNA TGTGCCAGCAGTTACAGGGGAGGGGACACTGAAGCTTTCTTT.

Many counts were recorded for this clonotype. This sequence joins TRBV10-3 and TRBJ1-2, with a tentative D call TRBD1 (6 bases). In germline, CDR1 is ENHRY, CDR2 SYGVKD. Trimming removed 2 bases from V and 7 bases from J, with 8 bases in between. CDR3 length: 12 amino acids. CDR3 coding DNA: TGTGCCATCAGTGAGGGGGGGCTTGGCTACACCTTC. Residues: CAISEGGLGYTF.

The sample holds many counts of this clonotype. The rearrangement links TRBV12-5 to TRBJ1-2; D ambiguous. This CDR3 region has 16 residues. Germline V gives CDR1 LGHNT, CDR2 FRNRAP. V lost 0 bases to trimming and J lost 6 bases, with 17 bases between them. The CDR3, as DNA: TGTGCTAGTGGTTTGGTACTTGGTGAGGGCTTTCATGGCTACACCTTC. Protein product: CASGLVLGEGFHGYTF. The full variable domain, completed using reference TRBV12-5 and TRBJ1-2, is DARVTQTPRHKVTEMGQEVTMRCQPILGHNTVFWYRQTMMQGLELLAYFRNRAPLDDSGMPKDRFSAEMPDATLATLKIQPSEPRDSAVYFCASGLVLGEGFHGYTFGSGTRLTVV.

Many counts were recorded for this clonotype. The chain employs TRBV27 and TRBJ1-1, with D unresolved. V lost 6 bases and J 1 base, leaving 9 bases between the germline ends. Germline V gene sequence: CDR1 MNHEY, CDR2 SMNVEV (reference sequence). This CDR3 comprises 13 residues. Here the CDR3 DNA reads TGTGCCAGCAGGATAGGGTCGAACACTGAAGCTTTCTTT. Residues: CASRIGSNTEAFF.

The chain has TRBV28 and TRBJ2-5; 8 nucleotides agree with TRBD1. Germline CDR1 and CDR2: MDHEN and SYDVKM. This CDR3 contains 14 residues. The V segment lost 1 base and the J segment 3 bases; nucleotides outside the gene matches: 1. The CDR3 region is CASSLSGGEETQYF. The DNA of the CDR3 is TGTGCCAGCAGTTTATCAGGGGGCGAAGAGACCCAGTACTTC.

This rearrangement joins TRBV12-3 or TRBV12-4 to TRBJ2-7; D may match TRBD1 or TRBD2 (5 bases each). Trimming took 10 bases from V and 0 from J, leaving 16 bases between them. There are 14 residues in the CDR3. The CDR3 nucleotides are TGTGCCATCACTACCGGGGCCAGCTCCTACGAGCAGTACTTC. Amino acids: CAITTGASSYEQYF.

The genes are TRBV6-1 and TRBJ1-1; 9 bases map to TRBD1. The CDR3 runs to 15 residues. Trimming cost V 7 bases and J 4 bases; bases outside gene matches: 10. Germline-derived CDR1 and CDR2 are MNHNS and SASEGT. The chain's CDR3 is CASIKPQGAITEAFF. CDR3 in DNA: TGTGCCAGCATCAAACCACAGGGGGCGATCACTGAAGCTTTCTTT.

This clonotype was seen at least ten times. The genes are TRBV5-5 and TRBJ1-2; maybe TRBD1 (6 bases). The CDR3 extends over 14 amino acids. Trimming cost V 0 bases and J 8 bases, with 14 bases left between them. CDR1 SGHKS and CDR2 YYEKEE come from the germline V gene (reference sequence). CDR3 residues: CASSLESGAGGYTF. CDR3 coding DNA: TGTGCCAGCAGCTTGGAGTCGGGGGCAGGGGGCTACACCTTC.

Regarding this clonotype: This could be a read error, since a much larger clone is one nucleotide away. DNA for the CDR3: TGCAGTGCTAGCTTAAGTACTAGCGGGAGCTACGAGCAGTACTTC. This gives the protein CSASLSTSGSYEQYF. The V and J genes are TRBV20-1 and TRBJ2-7; 11 bases are a match to TRBD2. CDR1 is DFQATT and CDR2 is SNEGSKA in the germline V gene (reference sequence). V lost 3 bases and J lost 3; bases outside the gene matches: 7. The CDR3 runs 15 residues.

This clonotype appeared many times. The chain combines TRBV11-3 with TRBJ2-5; D not certain. There are 13 residues in the CDR3. Trimming took off 5 bases at V and 1 base at J, with 8 bases between the two ends. Germline lookup yields CDR1 SGHNT and CDR2 YENEEA. The CDR3 DNA reads as TGTGCCAGCAGCGTGGGCCCCCAAGAGACCCAGTACTTC. Encoded protein: CASSVGPQETQYF.

This clonotype was seen repeatedly, ten times or more. V and J are TRBV6-1 and TRBJ2-4; the match to TRBD1 covers 9 bases. The V gene end was trimmed by 6 bases and the J gene end by 11 bases; junction bases not matched to a gene: 8. The CDR3 runs 13 residues. The germline V gene encodes CDR1 MNHNS and CDR2 SASEGT. CDR3: CASRGTGKGVQYF. DNA of the CDR3: TGTGCCAGCAGAGGGACAGGGAAAGGCGTTCAGTACTTC.

This clonotype was picked up many times. The gene calls are TRBV19 and TRBJ1-1; possible D gene TRBD1, 5 bases. Trimming shortened V by 5 bases and J by 7 bases, and 23 bases separated the two germline ends. Germline CDR1 LNHDA, CDR2 SQIVND (reference sequence). The CDR3 runs 16 residues. The CDR3 loop reads CASSPRGSGYRIEAFF. CDR3 coding DNA: TGTGCCAGTAGTCCCCGGGGCAGCGGCTACCGGATTGAAGCTTTCTTT.

The chain recombines TRBV24-1 with TRBJ2-5; D is undetermined. The length of the CDR3 is 12 residues. CDR1 and CDR2 from the germline V gene are KGHDR and SFDVKD. As DNA, the CDR3 is TGTGTCAGCAGTGATTTGCGTCGGACCCAGTACTTC. As protein: CVSSDLRRTQYF.

This clonotype came up many times. The chain carries TRBV6-1 and TRBJ1-3; TRBD1 matches 8 bases. Germline V gives CDR1 MNHNS, CDR2 SASEGT. The V and J ends lost 6 bases and 0 bases, in that order; junction bases with no gene match: 4. This CDR3 has 15 amino acids. This chain's CDR3 is CASRSTGGSGNTIYF. CDR3 nucleotides: TGTGCCAGCAGATCCACAGGGGGCTCTGGAAACACCATATATTTT.

This clonotype was counted between two and nine times. This may come from a read error, since a much larger clone is one base off. CDR3 residues: CASSWRTAGNQETKYF. DNA of the CDR3: TGTGCCAGCAGCTGGAGGACCGCGGGTAATCAAGAGACCAAGTACTTC. The rearrangement uses TRBV5-6 and TRBJ2-5; a weak D match, TRBD2 (5 bases). Germline V gene sequence: CDR1 SGHDT, CDR2 YYEEEE. This CDR3 spans 16 amino acids.

There are many counts of this clonotype. J is TRBJ2-7 and V is TRBV11-2, with D perhaps assigned TRBD1 or TRBD2 (5 bases each). V was clipped by 5 bases and J by 3 bases, with 11 bases between them. There are 13 residues in the CDR3. Germline CDR1 and CDR2: SGHAT and FQNNGV. The CDR3 nucleotides are TGTGCCAGCAGCCCGGGACCATACTACGAGCAGTACTTC. It codes for CASSPGPYYEQYF. The variable domain in full, with the rest retrieved from reference TRBV11-2 and TRBJ2-7, is EAGVAQSPRYKIIEKRQSVAFWCNPISGHATLYWYQQILGQGPKLLIQFQNNGVVDDSQLPKDRFSAERLKGVDSTLKIQPAKLEDSAVYLCASSPGPYYEQYFGPGTRLTVT.

The chain employs TRBV28 and TRBJ2-4; D ambiguous. The CDR3 spans 14 residues. Looked up from germline, CDR1 is MDHEN and CDR2 is SYDVKM. The ends were cut back, 3 bases at V and 1 base at J, with 7 bases in the middle. The CDR3 nucleotides read TGTGCCAGCAGTTTCGGCCCGGCCAAAAACATTCAGTACTTC. It translates to CASSFGPAKNIQYF.

This clonotype was seen ten or more times. This chain connects TRBV7-2 to TRBJ2-7; 8 bases are shared with TRBD1. The CDR3 sequence is 17 residues long. The trim removed 5 bases at V and 3 bases at J, leaving 15 bases unmatched. Germline V lookup: CDR1 SGHTA, CDR2 FQGNSA. The DNA for the CDR3 is TGTGCCAGCAGCCCGGCGGACAGGGCCCCGAACCTCTACGAGCAGTACTTC. It yields the protein CASSPADRAPNLYEQYF.

Ten or more counts support this clonotype. The CDR3 sequence: CSARVGPGSNQPQHF. CDR3 coding DNA: TGCAGTGCTAGAGTAGGGCCGGGGAGCAATCAGCCCCAGCATTTT. The chain joins TRBV20-1 to TRBJ1-5, with D unclear. Germline V gives CDR1 DFQATT, CDR2 SNEGSKA (reference sequence). The germline V and J ends were trimmed by 1 base and 1 base, with 11 bases remaining between them. CDR3 length: 15 residues.

There are many counts of this clonotype. The CDR3 region has the DNA TGTGCCAGCATATCCTCGGCGGGAGGCAGCGGGGAGCTGTTTTTT. Its translation: CASISSAGGSGELFF. The rearrangement joins TRBV6-5 to TRBJ2-2, with 8 bases that match TRBD2. The length of the CDR3 is 15 residues. Germline V lookup: CDR1 MNHEY, CDR2 SVGAGI. With V trimmed by 7 bases and J by 7 bases, 11 bases remained unmatched.